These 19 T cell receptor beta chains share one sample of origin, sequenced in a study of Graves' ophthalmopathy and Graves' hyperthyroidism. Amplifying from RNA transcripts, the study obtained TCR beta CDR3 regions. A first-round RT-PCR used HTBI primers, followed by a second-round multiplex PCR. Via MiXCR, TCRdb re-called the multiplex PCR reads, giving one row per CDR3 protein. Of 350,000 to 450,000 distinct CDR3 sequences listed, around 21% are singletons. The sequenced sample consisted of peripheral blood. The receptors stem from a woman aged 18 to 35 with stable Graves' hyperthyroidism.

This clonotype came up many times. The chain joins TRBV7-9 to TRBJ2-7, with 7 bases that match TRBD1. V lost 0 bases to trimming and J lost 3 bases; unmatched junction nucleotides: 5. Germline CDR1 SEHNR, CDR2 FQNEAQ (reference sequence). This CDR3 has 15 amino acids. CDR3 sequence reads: CASSLAGTDYYEQYF. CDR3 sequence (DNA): TGTGCCAGCAGCTTAGCCGGGACAGATTACTACGAGCAGTACTTC.

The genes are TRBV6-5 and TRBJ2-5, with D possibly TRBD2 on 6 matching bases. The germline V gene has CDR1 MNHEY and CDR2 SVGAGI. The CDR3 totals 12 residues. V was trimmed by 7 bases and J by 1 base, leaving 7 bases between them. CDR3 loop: CASTAGQETQYF. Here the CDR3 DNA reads TGTGCCAGCACAGCGGGCCAAGAGACCCAGTACTTC.

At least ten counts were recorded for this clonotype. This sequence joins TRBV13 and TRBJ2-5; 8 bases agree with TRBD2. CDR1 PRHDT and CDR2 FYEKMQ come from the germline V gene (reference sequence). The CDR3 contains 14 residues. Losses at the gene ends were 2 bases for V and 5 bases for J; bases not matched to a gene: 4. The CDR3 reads CASSLLGTSETQYF. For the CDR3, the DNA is TGTGCCAGCAGCTTACTCGGGACTAGTGAGACCCAGTACTTC.

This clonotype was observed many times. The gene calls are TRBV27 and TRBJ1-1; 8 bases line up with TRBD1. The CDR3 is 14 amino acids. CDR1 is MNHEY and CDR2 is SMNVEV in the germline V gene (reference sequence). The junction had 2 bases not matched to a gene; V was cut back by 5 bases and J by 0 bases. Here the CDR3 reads CASSPGGMNTEAFF. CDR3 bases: TGTGCCAGCAGTCCAGGGGGCATGAACACTGAAGCTTTCTTT.

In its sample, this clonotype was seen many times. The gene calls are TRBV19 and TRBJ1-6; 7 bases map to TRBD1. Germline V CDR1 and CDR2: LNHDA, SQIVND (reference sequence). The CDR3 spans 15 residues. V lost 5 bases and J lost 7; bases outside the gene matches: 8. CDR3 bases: TGTGCCAGTAGTGTTAACAGGGGTACGAATTCACCCCTCCACTTT. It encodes CASSVNRGTNSPLHF.

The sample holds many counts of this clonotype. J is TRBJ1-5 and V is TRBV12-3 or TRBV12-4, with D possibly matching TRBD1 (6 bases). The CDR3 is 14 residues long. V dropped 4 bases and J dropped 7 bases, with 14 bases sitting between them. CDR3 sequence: CASSSTGHRQPQHF. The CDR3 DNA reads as TGTGCCAGCAGTTCAACAGGGCATAGGCAGCCCCAGCATTTT.

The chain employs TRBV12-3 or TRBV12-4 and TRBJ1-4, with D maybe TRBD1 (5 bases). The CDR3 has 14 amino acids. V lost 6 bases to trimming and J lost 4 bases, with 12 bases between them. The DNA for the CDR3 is TGTGCCAGCAGCCGGGACGGTTTTAATGAAAAACTGTTTTTT. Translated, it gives CASSRDGFNEKLFF.

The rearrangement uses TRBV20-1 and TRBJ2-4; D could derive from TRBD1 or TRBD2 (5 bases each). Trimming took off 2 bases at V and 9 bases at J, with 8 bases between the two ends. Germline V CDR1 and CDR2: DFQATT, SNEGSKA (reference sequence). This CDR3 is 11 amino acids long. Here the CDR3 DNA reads TGCAGTGCTAGATTTGGGGGCATTCAGTACTTC. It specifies CSARFGGIQYF.

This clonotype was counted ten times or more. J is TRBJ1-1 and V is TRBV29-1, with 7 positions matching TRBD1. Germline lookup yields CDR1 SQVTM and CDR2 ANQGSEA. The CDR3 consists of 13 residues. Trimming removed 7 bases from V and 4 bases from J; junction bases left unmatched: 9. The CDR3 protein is CSARTGGGTEAFF. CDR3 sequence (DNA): TGCAGCGCACGGACAGGAGGCGGCACTGAAGCTTTCTTT.

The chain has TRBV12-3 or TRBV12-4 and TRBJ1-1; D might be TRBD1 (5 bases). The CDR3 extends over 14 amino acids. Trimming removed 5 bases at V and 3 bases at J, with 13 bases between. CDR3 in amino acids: CASSPHRFYTEAFF. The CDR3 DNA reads TGTGCCAGCAGTCCCCACAGGTTCTACACTGAAGCTTTCTTT.

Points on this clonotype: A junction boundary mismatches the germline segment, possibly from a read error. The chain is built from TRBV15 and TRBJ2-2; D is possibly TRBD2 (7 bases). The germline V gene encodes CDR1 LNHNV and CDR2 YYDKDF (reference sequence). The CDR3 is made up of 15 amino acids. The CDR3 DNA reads TGTGCCACCAGCGGAGAAAGGGGGGGCACCGGGGAGCTGTTTTTT. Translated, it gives CATSGERGGTGELFF.

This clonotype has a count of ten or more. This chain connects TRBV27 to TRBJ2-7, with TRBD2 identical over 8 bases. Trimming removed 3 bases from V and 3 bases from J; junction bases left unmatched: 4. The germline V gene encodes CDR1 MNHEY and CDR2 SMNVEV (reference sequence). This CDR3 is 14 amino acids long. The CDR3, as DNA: TGTGCCAGCAGTTTGGGTCGGGGGGGCTACGAGCAGTACTTC. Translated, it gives CASSLGRGGYEQYF.

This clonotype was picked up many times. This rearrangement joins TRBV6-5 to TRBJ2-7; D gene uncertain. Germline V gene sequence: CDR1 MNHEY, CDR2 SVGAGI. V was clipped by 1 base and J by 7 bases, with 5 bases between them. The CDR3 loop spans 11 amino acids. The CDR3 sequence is CASSYYAEQYF. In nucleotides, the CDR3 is TGTGCCAGCAGTTACTACGCGGAGCAGTACTTC.

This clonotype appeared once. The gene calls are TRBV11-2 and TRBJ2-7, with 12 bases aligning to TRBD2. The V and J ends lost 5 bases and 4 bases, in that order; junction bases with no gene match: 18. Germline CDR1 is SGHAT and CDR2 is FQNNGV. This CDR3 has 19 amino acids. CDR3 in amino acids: CASSAVPERLAGEPYEQYF. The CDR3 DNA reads TGTGCCAGCAGCGCAGTTCCCGAGAGACTAGCGGGGGAACCTTACGAGCAGTACTTC. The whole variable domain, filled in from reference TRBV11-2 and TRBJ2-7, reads EAGVAQSPRYKIIEKRQSVAFWCNPISGHATLYWYQQILGQGPKLLIQFQNNGVVDDSQLPKDRFSAERLKGVDSTLKIQPAKLEDSAVYLCASSAVPERLAGEPYEQYFGPGTRLTVT.

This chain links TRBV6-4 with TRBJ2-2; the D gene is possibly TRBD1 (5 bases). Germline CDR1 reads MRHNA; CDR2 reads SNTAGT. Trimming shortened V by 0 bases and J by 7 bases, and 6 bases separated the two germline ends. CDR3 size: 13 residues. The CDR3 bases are TGTGCCAGCAGTGACTCAGGGGTCGGGGAGCTGTTTTTT. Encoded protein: CASSDSGVGELFF.

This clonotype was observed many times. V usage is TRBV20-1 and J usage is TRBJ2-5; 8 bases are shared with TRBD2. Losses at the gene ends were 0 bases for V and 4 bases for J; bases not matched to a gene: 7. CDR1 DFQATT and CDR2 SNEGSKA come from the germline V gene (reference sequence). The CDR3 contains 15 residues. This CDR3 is CSAREIGRGGETQYF. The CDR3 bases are TGCAGTGCTAGAGAAATCGGGAGGGGGGGAGAGACCCAGTACTTC.

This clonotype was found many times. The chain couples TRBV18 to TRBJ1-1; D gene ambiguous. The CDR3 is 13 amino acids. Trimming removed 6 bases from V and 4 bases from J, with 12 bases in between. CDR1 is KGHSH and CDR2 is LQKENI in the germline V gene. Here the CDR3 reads CASSSLSPTEAFF. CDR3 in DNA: TGTGCCAGCTCTTCGCTTTCGCCCACTGAAGCTTTCTTT.

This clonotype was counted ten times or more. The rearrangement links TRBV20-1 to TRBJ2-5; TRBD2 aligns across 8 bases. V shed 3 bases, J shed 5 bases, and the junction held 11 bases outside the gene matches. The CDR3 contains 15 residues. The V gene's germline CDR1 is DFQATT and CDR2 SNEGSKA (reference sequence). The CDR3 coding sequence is TGCAGTGCTAGGGATAGCGGGGCCTCCGGGGAGACCCAGTACTTC. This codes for CSARDSGASGETQYF.

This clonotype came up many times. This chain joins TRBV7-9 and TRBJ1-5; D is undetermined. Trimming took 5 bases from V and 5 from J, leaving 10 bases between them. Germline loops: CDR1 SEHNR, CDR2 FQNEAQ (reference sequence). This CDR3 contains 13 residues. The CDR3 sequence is CASSARLDQPQHF. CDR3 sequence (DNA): TGTGCCAGCAGCGCCAGACTCGATCAGCCCCAGCATTTT.